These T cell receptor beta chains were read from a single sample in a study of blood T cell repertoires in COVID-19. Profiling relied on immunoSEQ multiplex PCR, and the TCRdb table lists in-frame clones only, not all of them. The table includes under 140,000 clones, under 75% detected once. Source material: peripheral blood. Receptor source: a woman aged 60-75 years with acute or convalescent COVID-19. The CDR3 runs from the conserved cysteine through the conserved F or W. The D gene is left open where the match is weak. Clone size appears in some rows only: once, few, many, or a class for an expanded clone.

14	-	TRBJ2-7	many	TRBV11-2	TGTGCCAGCAGCTCCCCTCGGGTGGGGCACGAGCAGTACTTC	CASSSPRVGHEQYF
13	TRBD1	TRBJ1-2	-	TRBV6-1	TGTGCCAGCAGTGAACAGGGGGACTATGGCTACACCTTC	CASSEQGDYGYTF
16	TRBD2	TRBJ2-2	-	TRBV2	TGTGCCAGCAGAGCCGGGGGGATCTTTGGTACCGGGGAGCTGTTTTTT	CASRAGGIFGTGELFF
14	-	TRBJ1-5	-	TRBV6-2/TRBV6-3	TGTGCCAGCAGTTACTCACTGAGCAATCAGCCCCAGCATTTT	CASSYSLSNQPQHF
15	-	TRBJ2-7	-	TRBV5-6	TGTGCCAGCAGCTCTGGGGCTTACCCCTCCTACGAGCAGTACTTC	CASSSGAYPSYEQYF
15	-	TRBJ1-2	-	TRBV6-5	TGTGCCAGCAGTTATATATATGCAGGGGCCTATGGCTACACCTTC	CASSYIYAGAYGYTF
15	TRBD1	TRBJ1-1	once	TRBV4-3	TGCGCCAGCAGCCAAGGGAAGACAGGGGGCACTGAAGCTTTCTTT	CASSQGKTGGTEAFF
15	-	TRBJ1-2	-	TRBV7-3	TGTGCCAGCAGCTTAGATTGGCAGTCGAACTATGGCTACACCTTC	CASSLDWQSNYGYTF
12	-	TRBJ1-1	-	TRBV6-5	TGTGCCAGCAAGAGGCGGGACACTGAAGCTTTCTTT	CASKRRDTEAFF
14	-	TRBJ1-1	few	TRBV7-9	TGTGCCAGCAGCTTGCAGGGGCGGAACACTGAAGCTTTCTTT	CASSLQGRNTEAFF
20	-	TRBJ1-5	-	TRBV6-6	TGTGCCAGCAGCATAGGGGGTGGTGCAGGGAGGGGCCGTGTCAATCAGCCCCAGCATTTT	CASSIGGGAGRGRVNQPQHF
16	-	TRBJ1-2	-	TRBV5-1	TGCGCCAGCAGCTTGGCCGCCCAGGCGAATAACTATGGCTACACCTTC	CASSLAAQANNYGYTF
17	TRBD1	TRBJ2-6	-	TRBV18	TGTGCCAGCTCACCCCCTGACAGGGACTCTGGGGCCAACGTCCTGACTTTC	CASSPPDRDSGANVLTF
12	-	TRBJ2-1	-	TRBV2	TGTGCCAGCAGTGGAAGGGGATTTGAGCAGTTCTTC	CASSGRGFEQFF
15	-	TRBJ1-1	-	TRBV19	TGTGCCAGTAGTATAAGTGTCAGGGGAAGCACTGAAGCTTTCTTT	CASSISVRGSTEAFF
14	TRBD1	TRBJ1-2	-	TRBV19	TGTGCCAGTAGTATATTGGGACAGGTCTATGGCTACACCTTC	CASSILGQVYGYTF
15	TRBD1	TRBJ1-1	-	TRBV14	TGTGCCAGCAGCCAAGATGACAGGGACAGCACTGAAGCTTTCTTT	CASSQDDRDSTEAFF
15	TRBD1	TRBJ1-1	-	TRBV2	TGTGCCAGCAGTGAATCCGCAGGGGGGAACACTGAAGCTTTCTTT	CASSESAGGNTEAFF
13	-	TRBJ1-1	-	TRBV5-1	TGCGCCAGCAGCTCGGACATAATCGCTGAAGCTTTCTTT	CASSSDIIAEAFF
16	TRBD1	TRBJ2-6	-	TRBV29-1	TGCAGCGCCACGGGACAGGGGTGGGCTGGGGCCAACGTCCTGACTTTC	CSATGQGWAGANVLTF
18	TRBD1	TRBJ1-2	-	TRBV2	TGTGCCAGCAGTGGCACCGGGACAGGGGGGCAAACTAACTATGGCTACACCTTC	CASSGTGTGGQTNYGYTF
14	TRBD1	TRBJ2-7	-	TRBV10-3	TGTGCCATCAGTGACGGGACAGGGGCGGGGGAGCAGTACTTC	CAISDGTGAGEQYF
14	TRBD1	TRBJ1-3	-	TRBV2	TGTGCCAGCAGGGAGACAGGGACTGGAAACACCATATATTTT	CASRETGTGNTIYF
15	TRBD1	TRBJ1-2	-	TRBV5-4	TGTGCCAGCAGCGACGAGACAGGGGGCCCCTATGGCTACACCTTC	CASSDETGGPYGYTF
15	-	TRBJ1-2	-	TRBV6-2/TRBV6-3	TGTGCCAGCAGTTACTCTACCGGGACTTTCTATGGCTACACCTTC	CASSYSTGTFYGYTF
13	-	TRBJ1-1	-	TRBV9	TGTGCCAGCAGCGTACGAATGGCTTCTGAAGCTTTCTTT	CASSVRMASEAFF
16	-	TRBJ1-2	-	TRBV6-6	TGTGCCAGCAGTTCCCACGACAGCCCCGTAAACTATGGCTACACCTTC	CASSSHDSPVNYGYTF
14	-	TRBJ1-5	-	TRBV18	TGTGCCAGCTCAAGGGGAGGTTTAGGTGAGCCCCAGCATTTT	CASSRGGLGEPQHF